This TCR beta chain was recovered during a study of T-cell memory formation after mild COVID-19. Whole-study context: Largely donor-specific TCR clusters were found.

This CDR3 has 15 residues. From germline, CDR1 is MNHNS and CDR2 SASEGT. V shed 7 bases and J 6 bases; nucleotides not matched to a gene: 9. Libraries for TCRalpha and TCRbeta carried sample barcodes and unique molecular identifiers via 5'RACE. TCRdb processed the 5' RACE reads anew with MiXCR; each CDR3 protein has one entry. The sample yields more than 75,000 distinct CDR3 sequences, 20% to 25% seen once. The V call is TRBV6-1, the J call TRBJ2-3; 11 bases are shared with TRBD2. This receptor was taken from a man aged 18 to 29 who had mild COVID-19 (a few samples of this study predate the infection). Cell type and time point are not known. Sequencing was carried out using PBMCs or a T cell subset sorted from them (not recorded which). CDR3 DNA sequence: TGTGCCAGCAAGCTAGCGGGGGGAACTGGGGATACGCAGTATTTT. Protein product: CASKLAGGTGDTQYF.